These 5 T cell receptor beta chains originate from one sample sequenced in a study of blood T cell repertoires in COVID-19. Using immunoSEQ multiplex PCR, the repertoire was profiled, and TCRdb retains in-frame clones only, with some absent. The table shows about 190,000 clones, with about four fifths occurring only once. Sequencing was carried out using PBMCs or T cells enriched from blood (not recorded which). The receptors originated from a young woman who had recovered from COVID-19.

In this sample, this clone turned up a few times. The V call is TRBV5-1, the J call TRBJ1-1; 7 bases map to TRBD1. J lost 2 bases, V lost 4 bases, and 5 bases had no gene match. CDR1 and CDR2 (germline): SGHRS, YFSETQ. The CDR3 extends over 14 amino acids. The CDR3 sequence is CASSPYRGNTEAFF. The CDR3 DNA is TGCGCCAGCAGCCCGTACAGGGGAAACACTGAAGCTTTCTTT.

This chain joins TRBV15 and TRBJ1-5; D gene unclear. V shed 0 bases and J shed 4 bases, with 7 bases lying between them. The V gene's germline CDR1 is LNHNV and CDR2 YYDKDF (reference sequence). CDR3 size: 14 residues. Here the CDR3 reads CATSRDRVNQPQHF. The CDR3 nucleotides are TGTGCCACCAGCAGAGATCGGGTAAATCAGCCCCAGCATTTT.

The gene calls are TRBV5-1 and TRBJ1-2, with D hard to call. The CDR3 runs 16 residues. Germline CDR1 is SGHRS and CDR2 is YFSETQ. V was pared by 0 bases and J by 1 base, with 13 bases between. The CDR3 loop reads CASSLAVARFNYGYTF. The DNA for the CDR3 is TGCGCCAGCAGCTTGGCAGTAGCGCGATTTAACTATGGCTACACCTTC.

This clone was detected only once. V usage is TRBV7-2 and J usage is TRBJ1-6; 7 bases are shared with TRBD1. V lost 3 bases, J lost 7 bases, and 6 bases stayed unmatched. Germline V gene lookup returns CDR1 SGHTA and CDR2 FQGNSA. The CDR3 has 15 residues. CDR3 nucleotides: TGTGCCAGCAGCTTCTCCGGGACAGCCAATTCACCCCTCCACTTT. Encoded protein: CASSFSGTANSPLHF.

This chain's CDR3 is CASSRRQGRADTQYF. In nucleotides, the CDR3 is TGTGCCAGCAGCCGCAGACAGGGTAGAGCAGATACGCAGTATTTT. The V gene is TRBV28, the J gene TRBJ2-3; 7 bases match TRBD1. This CDR3 has 15 amino acids. V shed 6 bases, J shed 4 bases, and the junction held 10 bases outside the gene matches. Germline CDR1 and CDR2: MDHEN and SYDVKM. The full variable domain, completed using reference TRBV28 and TRBJ2-3, is DVKVTQSSRYLVKRTGEKVFLECVQDMDHENMFWYRQDPGLGLRLIYFSYDVKMKEKGDIPEGYSVSREKKERFSLILESASTNQTSMYLCASSRRQGRADTQYFGPGTRLTVL.